A single T cell receptor beta chain is shown here with its context. The antigen remains undetermined. The data belong to a study of blood T cells in healthy people across ages. Study as a whole: In model experiments, template switching was able to capture about one barcoded beta molecule for every two T cells that were present.

Alongside a J-beta primer mix, a sample-barcoded 5' primer served in a second PCR lasting about 7 to 12 cycles. The authors tagged each cDNA molecule using a template-switch adaptor with 12 random nucleotides. TCRdb itself ran the 5' RACE reads through MiXCR, one entry per CDR3 protein. The sample lists about 1,800,000 distinct CDR3 sequences, roughly 28% occurring once. Study findings and constraints: The fall in TCR beta diversity per million T cells was roughly linear with age.

Sequencing was done on a sample of blood. The sequence came from a woman aged 25 to 39 in good health.

The CDR3 bases are TGTGCCAGCAGCGTATTTCCAGGGGAGGGTTATGAGCAGTTCTTC. Translating it yields CASSVFPGEGYEQFF. V gene TRBV9 combines with J gene TRBJ2-1; D is possibly TRBD2 (7 bases). V lost 1 base, J lost 8 bases, and 16 bases lay in between. The CDR3 is 15 amino acids. CDR1 and CDR2 from the germline V gene are SGDLS and YYNGEE.